The sequence of this T cell receptor (beta chain) was determined in a study of OX40 agonist ivuxolimab in advanced cancers. Produced via immunoSEQ multiplex PCR; TCRdb's table is partial and in-frame only. The sample lists 82,000 or so clones; approximately 89% were seen once. Unmatched junction bases numbered 3, after V lost 6 bases and J lost 6 bases. CDR1 is SQVTM and CDR2 is ANQGSEA in the germline V gene. CDR3 length equals 12 residues. This chain uses TRBV29-1 with TRBJ2-1; 9 bases line up with TRBD2. This clonotype was sampled from an adult with an advanced solid tumor such as melanoma, head and neck, liver or kidney cancer. The sequences come from CD4+ or CD8+ T cells sorted from blood, collected in a trial of the OX40 agonist ivuxolimab. This CDR3 reads CSVILAGNEQFF. The CDR3 coding sequence is TGCAGCGTGATACTAGCGGGCAATGAGCAGTTCTTC.